These T cell receptor beta chains were read from a single sample in a study of B cell selection in AIRE deficiency. Assay used: immunoSEQ multiplex PCR; TCRdb lists only in-frame clones, some missing. The sample consists of some 20,000 clones, 95% to 98% of them appearing once. The sample consisted of conventional CD4+ T cells sorted from PBMCs. Receptors originate from a human donor with AIRE deficiency. Both conserved end residues are part of each CDR3. The order of the fields is clone size, V gene, J gene, D gene, CDR3 protein, CDR3 DNA. A D gene is named only where the DNA matches it firmly. Part of the rows lack a size; the others show once, few, many or a class for expanded clones.

.	TRBV25-1	TRBJ1-5	TRBD1	CASSAGTDQPQHF	TGTGCCAGCAGCGCAGGGACAGATCAGCCCCAGCATTTT
.	TRBV7-2	TRBJ1-5	.	CASSLAGGGGQPQHF	TGTGCCAGCAGCTTAGCGGGTGGGGGAGGTCAGCCCCAGCATTTT
.	TRBV28	TRBJ1-2	.	CASSTIGQGGGDGYTF	TGTGCCAGCAGTACAATTGGCCAGGGCGGCGGGGACGGCTACACCTTC
.	TRBV11-3	TRBJ2-7	TRBD2	CASSLDGREGRDEQYF	TGTGCCAGCAGCTTAGATGGACGGGAGGGCCGAGACGAGCAGTACTTC
.	TRBV19	TRBJ2-7	.	CASSSQLVGGQYF	TGTGCCAGTAGTTCCCAACTCGTGGGAGGGCAGTACTTC
.	TRBV5-1	TRBJ2-5	TRBD1	CASSSNAQGRETQYF	TGCGCCAGCAGCTCGAACGCACAGGGGAGAGAGACCCAGTACTTC
.	TRBV11-2	TRBJ2-5	.	CASSSSAAGGETQYF	TGTGCCAGCAGCTCTTCTGCGGCCGGCGGGGAGACCCAGTACTTC
.	TRBV19	TRBJ1-1	.	CASSPRWGVRRTEAFF	TGTGCCAGTAGTCCCCGATGGGGGGTTCGGAGGACTGAAGCTTTCTTT
.	TRBV16	TRBJ1-2	.	CASSQSVGGLYGYTF	TGTGCCAGCAGCCAATCTGTCGGGGGTTTGTATGGCTACACCTTC
.	TRBV13	TRBJ2-1	TRBD2	CASSFRAGLDYNEQFF	TGTGCCAGCAGCTTTAGAGCGGGACTGGACTACAATGAGCAGTTCTTC
once	TRBV29-1	TRBJ1-4	.	CSGRAGATNEKLFF	TGCAGCGGGCGTGCCGGCGCAACTAATGAAAAACTGTTTTTT
.	TRBV4-2	TRBJ2-7	.	CASSQDSQVRYEQYF	TGTGCCAGCAGCCAAGACTCTCAGGTGCGCTACGAGCAGTACTTC
.	TRBV5-1	TRBJ1-1	TRBD1	CASSLEGANTEAFF	TGCGCCAGCAGCTTGGAGGGGGCGAACACTGAAGCTTTCTTT
.	TRBV18	TRBJ2-5	.	CASSPRQDETQYF	TGTGCCAGCTCACCACGGCAGGACGAGACCCAGTACTTC
.	TRBV15	TRBJ1-2	.	CATSRDIYGYTF	TGTGCCACCAGCAGGGATATTTATGGCTACACCTTC
.	TRBV9	TRBJ2-7	TRBD2	CASSVGVAGHEQYF	TGTGCCAGCAGCGTAGGGGTAGCGGGGCACGAGCAGTACTTC
.	TRBV28	TRBJ2-7	.	CASTPRQTYEQYF	TGTGCCAGCACACCAAGGCAGACCTACGAGCAGTACTTC
.	TRBV15	TRBJ1-5	.	CATSRDNQPQHF	TGTGCCACCAGCAGGGACAATCAGCCCCAGCATTTT
.	TRBV2	TRBJ2-1	.	CASSEGGIYNEQFF	TGTGCCAGCAGTGAAGGCGGGATCTACAATGAGCAGTTCTTC
.	TRBV6-5	TRBJ2-5	.	CASSFLSVGTRETQYF	TGTGCCAGCAGTTTCCTATCCGTGGGGACCAGGGAGACCCAGTACTTC
.	TRBV7-2	TRBJ1-3	.	CASSTQLTGIRNTIYF	TGTGCCAGCAGCACGCAATTGACAGGAATAAGAAACACCATATATTTT
.	TRBV29-1	TRBJ2-2	.	CSVVLVYTGELFF	TGCAGCGTTGTCCTTGTCTACACCGGGGAGCTGTTTTTT
.	TRBV28	TRBJ2-7	.	CASSSGGQAPYEQYF	TGTGCCAGCAGTTCCGGCGGGCAGGCCCCCTACGAGCAGTACTTC
.	TRBV15	TRBJ1-2	.	CATRGIGTSYGYTF	TGTGCCACCAGGGGGATCGGGACATCTTATGGCTACACCTTC
.	TRBV29-1	TRBJ2-3	.	CSTPSFAFSTDTQYF	TGCAGCACCCCCTCGTTTGCGTTCAGCACAGATACGCAGTATTTT
.	TRBV7-2	TRBJ2-5	.	CASSLEWGSGTQYF	TGTGCCAGCAGCTTAGAATGGGGGAGCGGGACCCAGTACTTC
.	TRBV5-1	TRBJ2-5	.	CASSPAWETQYF	TGCGCCAGCAGCCCGGCGTGGGAGACCCAGTACTTC
.	TRBV4-1	TRBJ2-5	TRBD2	CASSQDLLAGGEGETQYF	TGCGCCAGCAGCCAAGATTTACTAGCGGGAGGGGAAGGAGAGACCCAGTACTTC
once	TRBV5-4	TRBJ1-4	.	CASGSRGAEKLFF	TGTGCCAGCGGCTCTAGGGGCGCTGAAAAACTGTTTTTT
.	TRBV5-8	TRBJ2-5	.	CASSLVRRNQETQYF	TGTGCCAGCAGCTTGGTCCGGCGGAACCAAGAGACCCAGTACTTC
.	TRBV6-5	TRBJ1-1	.	CASSSGTKNTEAFF	TGTGCCAGCAGTAGCGGGACAAAAAACACTGAAGCTTTCTTT
.	TRBV10-3	TRBJ1-3	.	CAISERAGGNTIYF	TGTGCCATCAGTGAGAGGGCAGGGGGAAACACCATATATTTT
.	TRBV7-3	TRBJ2-3	TRBD2	CASSPWTSGSTDTQYF	TGTGCCAGCAGTCCATGGACTAGCGGCTCCACAGATACGCAGTATTTT
.	TRBV19	TRBJ2-7	TRBD1	CASSIDRTGSAEQYF	TGTGCCAGTAGTATAGATAGGACAGGGTCCGCAGAGCAGTACTTC
once	TRBV4-1	TRBJ2-1	TRBD2	CASSQGTRGQQFF	TGCGCCAGCAGCCAAGGGACTAGGGGACAGCAGTTCTTC
few	TRBV19	TRBJ2-3	.	CASSFSPQGTDTQYF	TGTGCCAGTAGTTTCTCGCCCCAAGGCACAGATACGCAGTATTTT
.	TRBV19	TRBJ1-4	.	CASRWEPSEKLFF	TGTGCCAGTAGATGGGAGCCTTCGGAAAAACTGTTTTTT
.	TRBV10-3	TRBJ1-2	TRBD1	CASGQDPYGYTF	TGTGCCAGCGGACAGGACCCTTATGGCTACACCTTC
.	TRBV7-9	TRBJ1-3	.	CASSVTVSGNTIYF	TGTGCCAGCAGTGTTACTGTCTCTGGAAACACCATATATTTT
.	TRBV28	TRBJ1-1	.	CASSSHGLSANTEAFF	TGTGCCAGCAGTTCCCATGGACTCTCGGCGAACACTGAAGCTTTCTTT
.	TRBV5-6	TRBJ2-7	.	CASSWAGQYYEQYF	TGTGCCAGCAGCTGGGCGGGACAGTACTACGAGCAGTACTTC
.	TRBV4-1	TRBJ2-2	.	CASSQDWSAIKGGELFF	TGCGCCAGCAGCCAAGATTGGTCGGCGATTAAGGGCGGGGAGCTGTTTTTT
.	TRBV6-5	TRBJ2-1	TRBD2	CASSFSGLEYNEQFF	TGTGCCAGCAGTTTCTCAGGACTAGAGTACAATGAGCAGTTCTTC
.	TRBV28	TRBJ1-3	.	CASSLVGPLDSGNTIYF	TGTGCCAGCAGTTTAGTGGGACCGCTAGACTCTGGAAACACCATATATTTT
few	TRBV2	TRBJ2-1	.	CASSEAWGGGEQFF	TGTGCCAGCAGTGAAGCGTGGGGGGGCGGTGAGCAGTTCTTC
.	TRBV28	TRBJ2-7	TRBD2	CASSVRGPGLAGLWQYF	TGTGCCAGCAGTGTCCGAGGCCCGGGACTAGCGGGATTATGGCAGTACTTC
.	TRBV7-2	TRBJ1-2	TRBD1	CASSRGTGNYGYTF	TGTGCCAGCAGCCGCGGGACAGGGAACTATGGCTACACCTTC
.	TRBV6-5	TRBJ1-2	TRBD1	CASTTGQGFFGYTF	TGTGCCAGCACCACGGGACAGGGTTTCTTTGGCTACACCTTC
.	TRBV7-2	TRBJ2-3	.	CASSYTRDAQYF	TGTGCCAGCAGCTACACCCGGGACGCGCAGTATTTT
.	TRBV10-1	TRBJ1-5	.	CASSHHRDGQPQHF	TGCGCCAGCAGTCATCACAGGGATGGTCAGCCCCAGCATTTT
.	TRBV5-6	TRBJ2-4	TRBD1	CASSSVRQGAAKNIQYF	TGTGCCAGCAGCTCGGTCCGACAGGGGGCAGCCAAAAACATTCAGTACTTC
.	TRBV30	TRBJ1-2	.	CAWSTGFTQGYTF	TGTGCCTGGAGTACAGGCTTCACGCAAGGCTACACCTTC
.	TRBV4-1	TRBJ1-5	.	CASSQDRRPPQHF	TGCGCCAGCAGCCAAGATCGTCGCCCCCCCCAGCATTTT
.	TRBV1	TRBJ2-7	.	CTSSVTIGDSISYEQYF	TGCACCAGCAGCGTTACAATTGGGGACAGTATATCCTACGAGCAGTACTTC